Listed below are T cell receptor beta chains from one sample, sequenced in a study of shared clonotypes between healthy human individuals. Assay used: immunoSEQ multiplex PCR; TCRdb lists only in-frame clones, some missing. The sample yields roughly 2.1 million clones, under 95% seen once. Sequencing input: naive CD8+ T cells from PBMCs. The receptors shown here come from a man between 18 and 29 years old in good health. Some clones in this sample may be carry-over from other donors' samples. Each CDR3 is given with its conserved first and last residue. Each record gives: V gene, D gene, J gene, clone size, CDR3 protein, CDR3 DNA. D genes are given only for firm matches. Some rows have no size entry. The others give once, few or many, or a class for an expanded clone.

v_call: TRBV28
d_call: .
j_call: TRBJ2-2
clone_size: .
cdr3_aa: CASLGLTNAGELFF
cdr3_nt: TGTGCCAGTCTGGGGCTAACTAACGCCGGGGAGCTGTTTTTT

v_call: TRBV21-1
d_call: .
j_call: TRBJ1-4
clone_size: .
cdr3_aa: CASSKGGQGVRTNEKLFF
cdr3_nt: TGTGCCAGCAGCAAAGGAGGTCAAGGGGTTAGGACTAATGAAAAACTGTTTTTT

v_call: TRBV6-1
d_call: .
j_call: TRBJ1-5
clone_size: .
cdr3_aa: CASSEFRTSGALSSGHF
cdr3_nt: TGTGCCAGCAGTGAATTCAGGACCTCTGGGGCGCTATCAAGTGGGCATTTT

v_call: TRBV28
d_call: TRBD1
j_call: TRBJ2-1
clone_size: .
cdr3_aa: CASDPGQGLYNEQFF
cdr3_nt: TGTGCCAGCGACCCGGGACAGGGTCTTTACAATGAGCAGTTCTTC

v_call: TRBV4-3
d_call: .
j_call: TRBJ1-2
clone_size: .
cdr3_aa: CASSHSDRKNGYTF
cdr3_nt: TGCGCCAGCAGCCATTCTGACAGGAAAAATGGCTACACCTTC

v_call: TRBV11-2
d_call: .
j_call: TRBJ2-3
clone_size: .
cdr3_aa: CASRTRGDTQYF
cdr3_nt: TGTGCCAGCAGAACCAGGGGAGATACGCAGTATTTT

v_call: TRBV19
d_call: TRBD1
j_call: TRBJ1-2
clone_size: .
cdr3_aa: CASSPRTGGANDYGYTF
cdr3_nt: TGTGCCAGTAGTCCCCGGACAGGGGGCGCGAATGACTATGGCTACACCTTC

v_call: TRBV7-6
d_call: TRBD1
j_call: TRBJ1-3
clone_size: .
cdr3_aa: CASSLSPGTGGGNTIYF
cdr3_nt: TGTGCCAGCAGCTTAAGCCCCGGGACAGGGGGTGGAAACACCATATATTTT

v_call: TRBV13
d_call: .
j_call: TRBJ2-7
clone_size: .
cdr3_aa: CASSLAAVVEQYF
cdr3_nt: TGTGCCAGCAGCTTAGCGGCCGTGGTCGAGCAGTACTTC

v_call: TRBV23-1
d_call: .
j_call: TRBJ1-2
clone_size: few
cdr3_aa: CASSQSEELYGYTF
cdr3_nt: TGCGCCAGCAGTCAATCGGAGGAACTTTATGGCTACACCTTC

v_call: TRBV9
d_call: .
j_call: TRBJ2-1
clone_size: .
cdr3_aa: CASSFWTDHNEQFF
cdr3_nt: TGTGCCAGCAGCTTTTGGACGGACCACAATGAGCAGTTCTTC

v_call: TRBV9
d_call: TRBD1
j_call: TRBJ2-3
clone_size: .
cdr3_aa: CASSEGRQGLSTDTQYF
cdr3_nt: TGTGCCAGCAGCGAGGGGAGACAGGGGTTAAGCACAGATACGCAGTATTTT

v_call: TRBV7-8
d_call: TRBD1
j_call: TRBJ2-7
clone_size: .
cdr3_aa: CASRSGTAYEQYF
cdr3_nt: TGTGCCAGCAGGTCCGGGACAGCCTACGAGCAGTACTTC

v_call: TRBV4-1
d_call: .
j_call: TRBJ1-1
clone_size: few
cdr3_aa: CASSHTINTEAFF
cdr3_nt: TGCGCCAGCAGCCACACTATTAACACTGAAGCTTTCTTT

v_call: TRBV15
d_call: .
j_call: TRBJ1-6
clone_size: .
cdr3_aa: CATSREKGLESYNSPLHF
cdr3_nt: TGTGCCACCAGCAGAGAAAAGGGGTTGGAATCCTATAATTCACCCCTCCACTTT

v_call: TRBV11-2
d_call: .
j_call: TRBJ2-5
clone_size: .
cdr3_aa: CASSSGLRRQETQYF
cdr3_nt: TGTGCCAGCAGCTCAGGACTGCGCAGACAAGAGACCCAGTACTTC

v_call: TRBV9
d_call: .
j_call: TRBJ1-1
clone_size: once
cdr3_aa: CASSENLNTEAFF
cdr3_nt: TGTGCCAGCAGCGAAAACTTGAACACTGAAGCTTTCTTT

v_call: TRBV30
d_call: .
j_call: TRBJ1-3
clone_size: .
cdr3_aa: CAWSGDSGNTIYF
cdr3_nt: TGTGCCTGGTCAGGGGACTCTGGAAACACCATATATTTT

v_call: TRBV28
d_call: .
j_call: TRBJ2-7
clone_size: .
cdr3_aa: CASSTSVWGPYSYEQYF
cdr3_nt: TGTGCCAGCAGCACATCCGTTTGGGGGCCGTACTCCTACGAGCAGTACTTC

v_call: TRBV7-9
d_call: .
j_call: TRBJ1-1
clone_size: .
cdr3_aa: CASSLLGAEAFF
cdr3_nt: TGTGCCAGCAGCTTACTAGGCGCTGAAGCTTTCTTT

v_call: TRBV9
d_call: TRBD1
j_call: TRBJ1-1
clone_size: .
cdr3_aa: CASSALQGGNTEAFF
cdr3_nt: TGTGCCAGCAGCGCCTTACAGGGGGGGAACACTGAAGCTTTCTTT

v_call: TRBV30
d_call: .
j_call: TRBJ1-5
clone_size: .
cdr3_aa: CAWSAGYNQPQHF
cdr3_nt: TGTGCCTGGAGTGCCGGATACAATCAGCCCCAGCATTTT

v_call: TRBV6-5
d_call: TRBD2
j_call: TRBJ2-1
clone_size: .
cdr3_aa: CASSYTTSGGEQFF
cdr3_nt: TGTGCCAGCAGTTATACGACTAGCGGGGGTGAGCAGTTCTTC

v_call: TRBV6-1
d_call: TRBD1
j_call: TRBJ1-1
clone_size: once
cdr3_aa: CASSAQGQKAEAFF
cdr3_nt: TGTGCCAGCAGTGCTCAGGGACAGAAGGCTGAAGCTTTCTTT

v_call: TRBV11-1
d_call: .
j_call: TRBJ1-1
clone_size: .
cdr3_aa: CASSLQESISLNTEAFF
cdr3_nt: TGTGCCAGCAGCTTACAAGAGAGCATTTCATTGAACACTGAAGCTTTCTTT

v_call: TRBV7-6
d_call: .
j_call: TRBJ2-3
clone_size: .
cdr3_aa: CASSLEVSTPRDTQYF
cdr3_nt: TGTGCCAGCAGCTTAGAAGTATCGACCCCGAGGGATACGCAGTATTTT

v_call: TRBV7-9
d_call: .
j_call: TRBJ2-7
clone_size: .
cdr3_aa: CASSPREEQYF
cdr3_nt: TGTGCCAGCAGCCCCCGGGAAGAGCAGTACTTC

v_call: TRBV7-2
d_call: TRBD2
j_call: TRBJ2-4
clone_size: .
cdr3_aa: CASSPFRGSYIQYF
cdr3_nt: TGTGCCAGCAGCCCCTTCCGCGGGAGTTACATTCAGTACTTC

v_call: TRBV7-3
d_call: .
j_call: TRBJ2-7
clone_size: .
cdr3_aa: CASSLTKAVSYEQYF
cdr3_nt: TGTGCCAGCAGCTTAACGAAAGCGGTCTCCTACGAGCAGTACTTC

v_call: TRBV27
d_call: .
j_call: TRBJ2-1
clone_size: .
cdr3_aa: CASSFLGGGEQFF
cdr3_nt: TGTGCCAGCAGTTTTCTCGGAGGGGGAGAGCAGTTCTTC

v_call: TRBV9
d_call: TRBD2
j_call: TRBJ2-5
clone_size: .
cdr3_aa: CASSAVAGRQETQYF
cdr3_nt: TGTGCCAGCAGCGCGGTAGCGGGGCGCCAAGAGACCCAGTACTTC

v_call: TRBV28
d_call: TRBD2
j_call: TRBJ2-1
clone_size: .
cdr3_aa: CASSTRLEREYNEQFF
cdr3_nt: TGTGCCAGCAGTACACGTTTGGAGCGGGAGTACAATGAGCAGTTCTTC

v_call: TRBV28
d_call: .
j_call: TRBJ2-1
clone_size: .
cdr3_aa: CASSGQVVSDIGPYNEQFF
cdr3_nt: TGTGCCAGCAGTGGTCAGGTGGTCTCCGACATTGGCCCATACAATGAGCAGTTCTTC

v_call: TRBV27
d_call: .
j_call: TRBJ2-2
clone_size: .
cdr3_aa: CASTPTGRHTGELFF
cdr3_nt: TGTGCCAGCACCCCGACAGGTCGACACACCGGGGAGCTGTTTTTT

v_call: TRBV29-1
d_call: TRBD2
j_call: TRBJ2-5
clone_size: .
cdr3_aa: CSVEIAGERETQYF
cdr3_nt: TGCAGCGTTGAAATAGCGGGAGAGCGTGAGACCCAGTACTTC

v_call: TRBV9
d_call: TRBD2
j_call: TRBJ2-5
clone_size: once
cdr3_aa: CASSGGGRLQETQYF
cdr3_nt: TGTGCCAGCAGCGGGGGCGGGAGACTCCAAGAGACCCAGTACTTC

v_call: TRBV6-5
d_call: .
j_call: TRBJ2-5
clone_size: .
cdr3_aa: CASSYFQGGETQYF
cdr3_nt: TGTGCCAGCAGTTACTTTCAAGGCGGGGAGACCCAGTACTTC

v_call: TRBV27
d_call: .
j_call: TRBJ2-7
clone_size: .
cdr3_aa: CASSYRPGRSEQYF
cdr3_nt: TGTGCCAGCAGTTACCGGCCGGGACGGAGCGAGCAGTACTTC

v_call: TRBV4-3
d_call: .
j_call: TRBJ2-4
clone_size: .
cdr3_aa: CASSRLTGGENIQYF
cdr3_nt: TGCGCCAGCAGCCGGTTGACTGGGGGCGAAAACATTCAGTACTTC

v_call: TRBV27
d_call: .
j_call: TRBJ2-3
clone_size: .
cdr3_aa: CASSLVGVDTQYF
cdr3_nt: TGTGCCAGCAGTTTAGTGGGGGTAGATACGCAGTATTTT

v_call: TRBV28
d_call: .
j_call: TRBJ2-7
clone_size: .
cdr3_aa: CASSFGGTYEQYF
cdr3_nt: TGTGCCAGCAGTTTTGGCGGAACCTACGAGCAGTACTTC

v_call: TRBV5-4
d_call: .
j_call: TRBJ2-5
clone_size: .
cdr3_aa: CASSLRGSSETQYF
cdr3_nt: TGTGCCAGCAGCTTGAGGGGTAGCTCAGAGACCCAGTACTTC

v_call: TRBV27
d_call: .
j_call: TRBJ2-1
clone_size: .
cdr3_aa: CASSLDLSLNEQFF
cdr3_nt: TGTGCCAGCAGCCTCGACTTATCGCTCAATGAGCAGTTCTTC

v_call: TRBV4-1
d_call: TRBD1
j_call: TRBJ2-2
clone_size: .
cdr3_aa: CASSHMGTGVKELFF
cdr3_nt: TGCGCCAGCAGCCACATGGGGACAGGGGTGAAGGAGCTGTTTTTT

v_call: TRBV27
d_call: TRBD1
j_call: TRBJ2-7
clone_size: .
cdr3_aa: CASSQTGVPGEEQYF
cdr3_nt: TGTGCCAGCAGTCAGACAGGGGTGCCGGGAGAGGAGCAGTACTTC

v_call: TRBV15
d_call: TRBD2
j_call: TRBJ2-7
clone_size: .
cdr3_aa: CATSPSGSYEQYF
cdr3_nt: TGTGCCACCAGCCCTAGCGGGAGCTACGAGCAGTACTTC

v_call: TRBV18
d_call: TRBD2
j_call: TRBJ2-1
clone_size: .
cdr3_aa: CASSPVAGGDYNEQFF
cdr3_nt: TGTGCCAGCTCACCAGTCGCGGGAGGGGACTACAATGAGCAGTTCTTC

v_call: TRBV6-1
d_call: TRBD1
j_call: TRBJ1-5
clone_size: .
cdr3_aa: CASRVPGTANQPQHF
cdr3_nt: TGTGCCAGCAGAGTCCCCGGGACAGCTAATCAGCCCCAGCATTTT

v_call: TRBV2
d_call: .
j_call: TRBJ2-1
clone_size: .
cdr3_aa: CASSPNSYNEQFF
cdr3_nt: TGTGCCAGTAGCCCCAACTCCTACAATGAGCAGTTCTTC

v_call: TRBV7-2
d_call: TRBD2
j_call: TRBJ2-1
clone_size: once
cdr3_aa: CASSYPGGSYNEQFF
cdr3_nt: TGTGCCAGCAGCTACCCCGGGGGGTCCTACAATGAGCAGTTCTTC

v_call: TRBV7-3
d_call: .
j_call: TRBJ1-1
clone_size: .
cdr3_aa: CASRGTAVNTEAFF
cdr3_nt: TGTGCCAGCAGGGGGACCGCGGTGAACACTGAAGCTTTCTTT

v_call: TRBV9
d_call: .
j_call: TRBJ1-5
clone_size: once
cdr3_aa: CASSERSGGQPQHF
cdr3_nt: TGTGCCAGCAGCGAGCGGAGTGGGGGACAGCCCCAGCATTTT

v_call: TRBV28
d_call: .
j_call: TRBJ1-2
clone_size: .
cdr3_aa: CASSLLTGQNYGYTF
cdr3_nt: TGTGCCAGCAGCCTTCTGACAGGACAAAACTATGGCTACACCTTC

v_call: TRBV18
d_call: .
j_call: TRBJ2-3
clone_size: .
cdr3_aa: CASSPSTRSRTDTQYF
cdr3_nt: TGTGCCAGCTCACCCTCGACTCGGTCGCGGACAGATACGCAGTATTTT

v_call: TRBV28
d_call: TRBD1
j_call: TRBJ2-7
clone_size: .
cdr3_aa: CASSPLGGSYEQYF
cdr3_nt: TGTGCCAGCAGCCCCCTAGGGGGCAGCTACGAGCAGTACTTC